This TCR beta chain was sequenced during a study of T cell repertoires in cytomegalovirus infection. About the study: It was the public TCR beta signatures that indicated both CMV infection and matching HLA type. Study-level findings and limits: Carriers of CMV and the relevant HLA type were discriminated by public TCR beta frequency. The ex vivo response showed dominance by HLA-C-restricted CMV-specific TCR beta clonotypes.

In TCRdb, the reads were re-called with MiXCR into one record per CDR3 protein. The sample has roughly 230,000 distinct CDR3 sequences; 20% to 25% are singletons. Germline V lookup: CDR1 MNHEY, CDR2 SMNVEV (reference sequence). The CDR3 covers 14 residues. Between the trimmed V and J ends, which lost 3 bases and 4 bases, there was a span of 12 bases. This clonotype was observed a handful of times. Antigen specificity is unknown. This sequence was found in a human donor in good health (CMV status not recorded). Some clones in this sample may be carry-over from other donors' samples. The sequenced sample consisted of CD8+ T cells from PBMCs. The chain joins TRBV27 to TRBJ1-1; D not certain. The CDR3 protein is CASSFQGMATEAFF. CDR3 DNA: TGTGCCAGCAGTTTCCAAGGAATGGCCACTGAAGCTTTCTTT.